This note documents a single T cell receptor (beta chain) sequence. Which antigen it targets is not known. Per-base qualities were not stored, and no clone one base away is much larger. CD8 naive samples were obtained by positive selection for CCR7 among CD45RO-negative cells, yielding a CD45RA+CCR7+ population from which TemRA cells were excluded. The donors were healthy, HIV-negative adults with no recently reported acute infections or vaccinations. Every donor was a Caucasian adult residing in Nashville, Tennessee, USA. After blood collection by leukapheresis, PBMCs were isolated using Ficoll-Histopaque density gradient centrifugation and then cryopreserved in the vapor phase of liquid nitrogen. Analytical flow cytometry was used to check the purity and quantity of each magnetically sorted T cell population. Each sorted fraction had its genomic DNA isolated and then quantified by UV absorbance on a Nanodrop 2000c.

Using the deep immunoSEQ assay, multiplex PCR amplified TCR CDR3 regions from genomic DNA. Extracted genomic DNA from each cell subset was spread evenly across all wells of several immunoSEQ 96-well plates, with each plate serving as a replicate. For sorted subsets, 200 to 250 ng of genomic DNA, equivalent to around 29,000 T cell genomes, went into each replicate PCR. Purified libraries were quantified with a Qubit 3.0 fluorometer, sized on a Bioanalyzer 2100, and re-quantified with the KAPA Library Quantification kit. Every immunoSEQ 96-well plate was sequenced on a separate single-read 150-cycle Illumina NextSeq 550 flow cell. The authors' analysis ran thus. Because only junctional sequences without quality scores were contained in the immunoSEQ output, filtering matching that applied to full-length reads could not be performed. Sequences were annotated with PyIR, a Python wrapper for IgBLAST v1.9, and V/J genes and CDR3 were assigned using IMGT germline references. Reads with weak V/J assignments (E-value above 1e-6), missing CDR3, stop codons, out-of-frame junctions, or ambiguous translated residues were removed. V3J clonotypes were defined as sequences sharing an identical inferred V gene, J gene, and CDR3 amino acid sequence. The percentage overlap between two repertoires was calculated by dividing the number of shared unique clonotypes by the size of the smaller repertoire. Richness of each repertoire was evaluated using RTK rarefaction, the Chao1 estimator, and Recon v2.1 estimates of unobserved clonotypes. Generation probabilities for all TCRbeta clonotypes obtained by the gDNA method from a handful of donors were computed using OLGA. TCRdb took over this immuneACCESS table, retaining in-frame rearrangements with V and J assigned. Such tables are incomplete; in checked studies, under half of the missing clones stem from an unresolved V gene, and the remainder is unexplained. That table is the source of V, J and clone size, and D and trimming were worked out from the DNA. In this sample the table shows about 2,200,000 clones, just over 90% of which occur a single time. The ten largest make up approximately 1.7% of the sample.

These data come from a study of shared clonotypes between healthy human individuals (dated by TCRdb to 2020 to 2022). About the investigation overall: The cohort comprised a couple of women and three men aged 18 to 49 years. The study deeply sequenced blood TCR repertoires of 5 or 6 healthy adults to estimate repertoire size and the extent of clonotype sharing between individuals. Between about 0.9 and 10 billion PBMCs per donor were obtained by leukapheresis. To increase sequencing depth and limit assay-specific biases, TCR repertoire library preparation and sequencing were carried out by different laboratories using diverse techniques. For each donor, CD4 naive and CD4 memory were each given three plates, CD8 naive was given two plates, and CD8 memory was given one plate.

General conclusions and limits of the study: Across several donors, approximately 4.9% of naive CD4, more than 3% of naive CD8, 2.3% of memory CD4, and under 0.45% of memory CD8 clonotypes were shared. Sampling was restricted to blood, and TCR repertoires in tissue are likely to differ from TCR repertoires in blood. Pairwise subsampling indicated that sequencing depth was expected to affect the degree of clonotype sharing among donors. The genetic and exposure-history diversity represented was limited by the small number of donors. Compared with non-shared clonotypes, clonotypes shared by all four sorted-subset donors had higher generation probabilities. Estimated clonotype richness was generally larger for naive than for memory subsets. Rarefaction of sorted-subset datasets indicated incomplete sequencing despite the large sequencing depth.

The germline V gene yields SGDLS for CDR1 and YYNGEE for CDR2. V gives up 4 bases and J gives up 1 base, and the segment between their germline ends measures 23 bases. From its cysteine to its phenylalanine, the CDR3 spans 18 amino acids. Of all the DNA, just the CDR3 is kept, 54 bases in frame from base 1. Sequencing was performed on naive CD8+ T cells from PBMCs. This sample's cell subset or site label indicates: CD45RA+CCR7+. The TCR originated in a man aged 18-30 years in good health. Some clones in this sample may be carry-over from other donors' samples. The V and J genes are TRBV9 and TRBJ1-1; 5 matching bases give a weak D call of TRBD1. The DNA sequence reads TGTGCCAGCAGCCGAGTTGGGGCTGGGGTAGTAGGGAACACTGAAGCTTTCTTT. Its protein is CASSRVGAGVVGNTEAFF.